The 8 T cell receptor beta chains below all came from one sample that was sequenced in a study of control samples from healthy donors and cancer patients (dated by TCRdb to 2018 to 2021). Library preparation employed the immunoSEQ multiplex PCR assay. TCRdb holds this immuneACCESS table with in-frame rearrangements only. Some clones are missing; in checked studies, unresolved V genes explain under half, and the rest has no known cause. For this sample there are 140,000 to 150,000 clones; more than 85% appear just once. Approximately 3% of the sample comes from the top ten. The sequenced sample consisted of blood. All receptors come from a man under 40 in good health.

V and J are TRBV5-4 and TRBJ2-7; D is undetermined. In germline, CDR1 is SGHNT, CDR2 YYREEE (reference sequence). The CDR3 loop spans 12 amino acids. Trimming took off 1 base at V and 5 bases at J, with 7 bases between the two ends. The CDR3 region is CASSLNLDEQYF. CDR3 bases: TGTGCCAGCAGCTTGAACTTAGACGAGCAGTACTTC.

This chain connects TRBV7-3 to TRBJ2-1; D may be TRBD1 (5 bases). Germline V lookup: CDR1 SGHTA, CDR2 FQGTGA. Between the trimmed V and J ends, which lost 0 bases and 6 bases, there was a span of 6 bases. This CDR3 region has 13 residues. CDR3 sequence: CASSLTGANEQFF. As DNA, the CDR3 is TGTGCCAGCAGCTTAACAGGGGCCAATGAGCAGTTCTTC.

The V call is TRBV4-2, the J call TRBJ2-7, with a possible D match to TRBD2 (6 bases). Trimming left V 0 bases short and J 3 bases short, with 12 bases between. The CDR3 covers 15 residues. In germline, CDR1 is LGHNA, CDR2 YNFKEQ. The CDR3 DNA follows: TGTGCCAGCAGCCAAGAGGCTAGCGCACTCTACGAGCAGTACTTC. This translates into CASSQEASALYEQYF.

V is TRBV5-6 and J is TRBJ1-2, with 7 nucleotides matching TRBD1. The germline V gene has CDR1 SGHDT and CDR2 YYEEEE. With V trimmed by 0 bases and J by 3 bases, 5 bases remained unmatched. The CDR3 is made up of 15 amino acids. The CDR3 loop reads CASSLETGLDYGYTF. In nucleotides, the CDR3 is TGTGCCAGCAGCTTGGAGACAGGGCTGGACTATGGCTACACCTTC.

The rearrangement joins TRBV7-9 to TRBJ2-7; a weak D match, TRBD2 (5 bases). This CDR3 contains 14 residues. Germline V gene sequence: CDR1 SEHNR, CDR2 FQNEAQ (reference sequence). V dropped 1 base and J dropped 1 base, with 8 bases sitting between them. CDR3 DNA sequence: TGTGCCAGCAGCTTAGATCGGGGTTCCTACGAGCAGTACTTC. It translates to CASSLDRGSYEQYF.

V is TRBV3-1 (or the pseudogene TRBV3-2) and J is TRBJ1-2, with D unresolved. CDR3 length equals 14 residues. Germline-derived CDR1 and CDR2 are LGHDT and YNNKEL (reference sequence). V was cut by 0 bases and J by 8 bases, with 13 bases left in between. The CDR3 nucleotides are TGTGCCAGCAGCCAAGAGAGGGCACCCGCGGGCTACACCTTC. Amino acid sequence: CASSQERAPAGYTF.

The chain is built from TRBV6-6 and TRBJ1-2, with D perhaps matching TRBD1 (6 bases). Trimming pared 2 bases from V and 6 bases from J, leaving 10 bases between. This CDR3 region has 13 residues. CDR1 is MNHNY, CDR2 SVGAGI, per germline (reference sequence). The CDR3 is CASSYLNRDGYTF. In DNA form, the CDR3 reads TGTGCCAGCAGTTACCTCAACAGGGATGGCTACACCTTC.

The chain has TRBV12-3 or TRBV12-4 and TRBJ2-3; tentative D call: TRBD1 (6 bases). The CDR3 sequence is 13 residues long. V was cut by 4 bases and J by 2 bases, with 7 bases left in between. This chain's CDR3 is CASSWDNTDTQYF. Written as DNA, the CDR3 is TGTGCCAGCAGTTGGGACAACACAGATACGCAGTATTTT.